This entry describes one TCR beta chain. The antigen is not known. This specimen comes from a study of cytomegalovirus exposure and HLA in healthy donors. Turning to the study itself: The approximately 110 validation repertoires and the roughly 670 first-cohort repertoires shared a platform, a later analysis reported.

The assay was immunoSEQ multiplex PCR, and TCRdb's table has in-frame clones only and misses some. The repertoire holds hundreds of thousands of clones, with approximately 90% as singletons. This CDR3 spans 17 amino acids. The germline CDR1 and CDR2 sequences are MNHEY and SMNVEV (reference sequence). The germline V and J ends were trimmed by 6 bases and 0 bases, with 21 bases remaining between them. The donors were part of the 120-subject validation cohort, which stood apart from the approximately 670-subject first cohort. Notes on the study in general: In the 95 to 150 validation repertoires, more than 85% of cluster scores exceeded 0, per a later analysis.

This chain joins TRBV27 and TRBJ2-7; D possibly corresponds to TRBD2 (6 bases). The receptor comes from a woman younger than 30 in good health and CMV-seronegative. The sample consisted of PBMCs. CDR3 coding DNA: TGTGCCAGCAGCTGGAGGATACCGGGACTCTCCTCCTACGAGCAGTACTTC. Its translation is CASSWRIPGLSSYEQYF.